The rows below give T cell receptor beta chains drawn from one sample of a study of blood T cell repertoires in COVID-19. Profiling relied on immunoSEQ multiplex PCR, and the TCRdb table lists in-frame clones only, not all of them. The data hold about 180,000 clones, with approximately 81% observed a single time. The sample comprised PBMCs or T cells enriched from blood (not recorded which). The receptor source for this set is a man aged 55 to 70 who had recovered from COVID-19. Each CDR3 is given with its conserved first and last residue. Fields, in order: J gene, D gene, V gene, clone size, CDR3 length, CDR3 protein, CDR3 DNA. D genes are given only for firm matches. Clone size is stated in some rows and not others, as once, few, many or a class when expanded.

TRBJ1-5 | NA | TRBV19 | NA | 13 | CASSGGGIQPQHF | TGTGCCAGTAGTGGGGGAGGGATTCAGCCCCAGCATTTT
TRBJ2-1 | TRBD2 | TRBV7-3 | NA | 16 | CASSLNPAGGDNEQFF | TGTGCCAGCAGCCTAAACCCCGCGGGGGGCGACAATGAGCAGTTCTTC
TRBJ2-1 | TRBD2 | TRBV19 | NA | 17 | CASNVAGGLGGYNEQFF | TGTGCCAGTAACGTAGCGGGAGGGCTGGGTGGCTACAATGAGCAGTTCTTC
TRBJ2-1 | TRBD1 | TRBV7-3 | NA | 16 | CASSSDGQASYNEQFF | TGTGCCAGCAGCTCCGACGGACAGGCTTCCTACAATGAGCAGTTCTTC
TRBJ1-1 | NA | TRBV24-1 | NA | 13 | CATSEFQGGEAFF | TGTGCCACCAGTGAGTTCCAGGGAGGTGAAGCTTTCTTT
TRBJ2-3 | NA | TRBV9 | NA | 16 | CASSVEAGMRTDTQYF | TGTGCCAGCAGCGTAGAGGCAGGGATGCGCACAGATACGCAGTATTTT
TRBJ1-5 | NA | TRBV29-1 | once | 15 | CSVVYRTGTNQPQHF | TGCAGCGTTGTTTACCGAACAGGGACAAATCAGCCCCAGCATTTT
TRBJ2-1 | TRBD2 | TRBV28 | NA | 13 | CASSESGRGEQFF | TGTGCCAGCAGTGAGAGCGGGAGGGGTGAGCAGTTCTTC
TRBJ2-5 | TRBD1 | TRBV28 | NA | 14 | CASSSGQLSETQYF | TGTGCCAGCAGTTCGGGACAGCTATCAGAGACCCAGTACTTC
TRBJ1-6 | NA | TRBV11-1 | NA | 16 | CASSLANRRNNSPLHF | TGTGCCAGCAGCTTAGCGAACAGAAGAAATAATTCACCCCTCCACTTT
TRBJ1-2 | TRBD1 | TRBV2 | NA | 15 | CASSESTGNLYGYTF | TGTGCCAGCAGTGAATCGACAGGGAACTTATATGGCTACACCTTC
TRBJ2-7 | TRBD2 | TRBV5-6 | NA | 13 | CASSRGRRYEQYF | TGTGCCAGCAGCCGCGGGAGACGCTACGAGCAGTACTTC
TRBJ1-2 | NA | TRBV5-4 | NA | 16 | CASNLVGGALNYGYTF | TGTGCCAGCAATTTGGTGGGGGGGGCGCTTAACTATGGCTACACCTTC
TRBJ2-7 | NA | TRBV7-2 | NA | 14 | CASSTRAGAYEQYF | TGTGCCAGCAGCACGCGAGCAGGGGCCTACGAGCAGTACTTC
TRBJ1-2 | NA | TRBV5-5 | NA | 15 | CASSFRDTPNYGYTF | TGTGCCAGCAGCTTTCGGGACACCCCTAACTATGGCTACACCTTC
TRBJ1-5 | TRBD1 | TRBV5-1 | few | 15 | CASSRDTGEDQPQHF | TGCGCCAGCAGCAGGGATACAGGGGAGGATCAGCCCCAGCATTTT
TRBJ2-7 | TRBD2 | TRBV5-4 | NA | 17 | CASSPRPGTSGLGEQYF | TGTGCCAGCAGCCCGCGACCCGGGACTAGCGGTTTGGGCGAGCAGTACTTC
TRBJ2-7 | NA | TRBV19 | NA | 14 | CASSIGQLTYEQYF | TGTGCCAGTAGTATTGGACAGCTAACCTACGAGCAGTACTTC
TRBJ1-5 | NA | TRBV28 | NA | 15 | CASSLLSGVNQPQHF | TGTGCCAGCAGTTTATTATCCGGGGTTAATCAGCCCCAGCATTTT
TRBJ2-7 | TRBD1 | TRBV19 | NA | 13 | CASRGTGTAEQYF | TGTGCCAGTAGAGGGACAGGGACAGCCGAGCAGTACTTC
TRBJ2-7 | TRBD2 | TRBV7-2 | NA | 16 | CASSLAGGVGRGEQYF | TGTGCCAGCAGCTTAGCGGGGGGGGTAGGGAGAGGCGAGCAGTACTTC
TRBJ2-5 | NA | TRBV12-3/TRBV12-4 | once | 13 | CASSPSTQETQYF | TGTGCCAGCAGTCCTTCTACGCAAGAGACCCAGTACTTC
TRBJ2-2 | NA | TRBV7-6 | few | 19 | CASSLSPPGGPTNTGELFF | TGTGCCAGCAGCTTATCCCCCCCGGGGGGCCCGACGAACACCGGGGAGCTGTTTTTT
TRBJ2-2 | TRBD1 | TRBV28 | NA | 15 | CASSLSDRGIGELFF | TGTGCCAGCAGTTTGTCGGACAGGGGAATCGGGGAGCTGTTTTTT
TRBJ2-3 | TRBD2 | TRBV28 | NA | 16 | CASSFLQRGLTDTQYF | TGTGCCAGCAGTTTTCTGCAGCGGGGGCTGACAGATACGCAGTATTTT
TRBJ1-2 | NA | TRBV10-3 | NA | 11 | CAINQDYGYTF | TGTGCCATCAACCAGGACTATGGCTACACCTTC
TRBJ2-7 | TRBD1 | TRBV6-5 | NA | 15 | CASSPQGDISYEQYF | TGTGCCAGCTCCCCCCAGGGGGATATCTCCTACGAGCAGTACTTC
TRBJ2-2 | TRBD2 | TRBV7-9 | NA | 15 | CASSPASGRAGELFF | TGTGCCAGCAGCCCAGCTAGCGGGAGGGCCGGGGAGCTGTTTTTT
TRBJ1-2 | TRBD1 | TRBV28 | once | 15 | CASSLSGDRSYGYTF | TGTGCCAGCAGTTTATCCGGGGACAGGTCCTATGGCTACACCTTC
TRBJ2-2 | NA | TRBV4-2 | NA | 14 | CASSQDQISGELFF | TGTGCCAGCAGCCAAGATCAGATCTCCGGGGAGCTGTTTTTT
TRBJ2-3 | NA | TRBV5-6 | few | 15 | CASSSGYRSTDTQYF | TGTGCCAGCAGCTCAGGGTACCGAAGCACAGATACGCAGTATTTT
TRBJ2-2 | NA | TRBV9 | NA | 16 | CASSRRGQGVGGELFF | TGTGCCAGCAGCCGACGGGGGCAGGGGGTCGGCGGGGAGCTGTTTTTT
TRBJ2-4 | TRBD1 | TRBV5-4 | NA | 13 | CAITGATENIQYF | TGTGCCATCACAGGGGCCACAGAAAACATTCAGTACTTC
TRBJ2-7 | NA | TRBV19 | NA | 13 | CASSIFRDYEQYF | TGTGCCAGTAGTATCTTTCGGGACTACGAGCAGTACTTC
TRBJ1-1 | NA | TRBV9 | NA | 14 | CASSVALRDTEAFF | TGTGCCAGCAGCGTAGCTCTTCGGGACACTGAAGCTTTCTTT
TRBJ2-5 | NA | TRBV7-9 | NA | 16 | CASSSLSSPRQETQYF | TGTGCCAGCAGCTCCCTCTCGTCCCCCCGCCAAGAGACCCAGTACTTC
TRBJ2-1 | TRBD2 | TRBV2 | NA | 21 | CASSGFGGGDAPLASYNEQFF | TGTGCCAGCAGCGGATTCGGGGGGGGAGATGCTCCGCTAGCGTCCTACAATGAGCAGTTCTTC
TRBJ1-6 | NA | TRBV11-2 | NA | 17 | CASSRRGQSSYNSPLHF | TGTGCCAGCAGTCGACGAGGGCAAAGCTCCTATAATTCACCCCTCCACTTT